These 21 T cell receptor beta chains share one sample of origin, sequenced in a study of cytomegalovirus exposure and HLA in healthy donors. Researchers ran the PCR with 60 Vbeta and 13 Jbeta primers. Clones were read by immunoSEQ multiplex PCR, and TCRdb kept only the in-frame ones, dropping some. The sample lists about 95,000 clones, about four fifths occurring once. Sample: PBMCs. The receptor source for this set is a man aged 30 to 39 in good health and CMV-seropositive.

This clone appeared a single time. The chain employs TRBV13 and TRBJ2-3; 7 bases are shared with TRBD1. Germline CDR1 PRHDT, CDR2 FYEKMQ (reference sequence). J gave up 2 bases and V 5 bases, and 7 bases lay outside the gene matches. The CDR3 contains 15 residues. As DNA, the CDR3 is TGTGCCAGCAGCCCCCGGGACAGCCTCACAGATACGCAGTATTTT. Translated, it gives CASSPRDSLTDTQYF.

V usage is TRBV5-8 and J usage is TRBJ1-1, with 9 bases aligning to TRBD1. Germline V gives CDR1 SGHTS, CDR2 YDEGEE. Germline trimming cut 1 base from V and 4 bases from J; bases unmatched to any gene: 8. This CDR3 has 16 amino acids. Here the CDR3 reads CASSLKVGTGITEAFF. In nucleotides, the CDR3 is TGTGCCAGCAGCTTGAAAGTAGGGACAGGGATCACTGAAGCTTTCTTT. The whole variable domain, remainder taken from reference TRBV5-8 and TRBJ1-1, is EAGVTQSPTHLIKTRGQQATLRCSPISGHTSVYWYQQALGLGLQFLLWYDEGEERNRGNFPPRFSGRQFPNYSSELNVNALELEDSALYLCASSLKVGTGITEAFFGQGTRLTVV.

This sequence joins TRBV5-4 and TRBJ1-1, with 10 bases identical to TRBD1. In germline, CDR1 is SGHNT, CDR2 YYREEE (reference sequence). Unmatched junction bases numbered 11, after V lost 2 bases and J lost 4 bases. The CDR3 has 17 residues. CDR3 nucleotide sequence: TGTGCCAGCAGCTTACCCGTGACAGGGGGCGTGGGCACTGAAGCTTTCTTT. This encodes CASSLPVTGGVGTEAFF.

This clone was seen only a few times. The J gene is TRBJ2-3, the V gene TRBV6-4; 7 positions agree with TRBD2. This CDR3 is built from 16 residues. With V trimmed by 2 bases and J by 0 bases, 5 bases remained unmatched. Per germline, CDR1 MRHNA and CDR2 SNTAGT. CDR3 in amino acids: CASSDDAGASTDTQYF. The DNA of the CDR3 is TGTGCCAGCAGTGACGACGCGGGAGCGAGCACAGATACGCAGTATTTT.

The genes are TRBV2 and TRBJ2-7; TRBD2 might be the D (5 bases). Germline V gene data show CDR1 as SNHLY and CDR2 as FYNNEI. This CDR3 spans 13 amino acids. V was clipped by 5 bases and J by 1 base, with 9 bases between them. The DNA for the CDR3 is TGTGCCAGCAGTTATCGGGGTTCCTACGAGCAGTACTTC. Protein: CASSYRGSYEQYF.

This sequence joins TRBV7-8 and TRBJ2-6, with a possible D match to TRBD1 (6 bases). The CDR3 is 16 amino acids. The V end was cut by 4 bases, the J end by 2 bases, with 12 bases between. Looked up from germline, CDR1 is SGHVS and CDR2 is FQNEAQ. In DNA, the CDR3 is TGTGCCAGCAGCTCACAAAGACAGGCTGGGGCCAACGTCCTGACTTTC. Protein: CASSSQRQAGANVLTF.

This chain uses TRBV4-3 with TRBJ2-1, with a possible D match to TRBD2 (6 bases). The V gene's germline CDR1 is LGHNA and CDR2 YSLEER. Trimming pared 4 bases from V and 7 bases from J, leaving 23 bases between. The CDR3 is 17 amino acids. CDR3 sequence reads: CASSRSLPGAAGNEQFF. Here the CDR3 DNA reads TGCGCCAGCAGCCGATCCTTACCCGGAGCCGCGGGGAATGAGCAGTTCTTC.

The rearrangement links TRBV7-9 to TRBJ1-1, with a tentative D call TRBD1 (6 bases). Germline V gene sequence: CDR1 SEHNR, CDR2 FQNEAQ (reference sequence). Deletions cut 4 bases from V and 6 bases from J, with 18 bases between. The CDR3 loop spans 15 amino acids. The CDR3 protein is CASSSPDRPRAEAFF. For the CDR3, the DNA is TGTGCCAGCAGCTCCCCGGACAGACCTAGGGCTGAAGCTTTCTTT.

CDR3 bases: TGTGCCAGCAGTTTGGGGCCCCGACAGGGTAAAGATACGCAGTATTTT. Translating it yields CASSLGPRQGKDTQYF. The V and J genes are TRBV27 and TRBJ2-3; 7 bases match TRBD1. Unmatched junction bases numbered 11, after V lost 3 bases and J lost 5 bases. The CDR3 contains 16 residues. Germline CDR1 MNHEY, CDR2 SMNVEV (reference sequence).

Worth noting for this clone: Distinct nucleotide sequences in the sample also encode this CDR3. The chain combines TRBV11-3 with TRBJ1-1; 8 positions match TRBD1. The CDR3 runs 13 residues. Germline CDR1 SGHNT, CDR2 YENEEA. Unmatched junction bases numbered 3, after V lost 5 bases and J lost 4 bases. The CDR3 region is CASSATGGTEAFF. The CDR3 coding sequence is TGTGCCAGCAGCGCCACAGGGGGCACTGAAGCTTTCTTT. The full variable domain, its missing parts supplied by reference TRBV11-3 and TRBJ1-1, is EAGVVQSPRYKIIEKKQPVAFWCNPISGHNTLYWYLQNLGQGPELLIRYENEEAVDDSQLPKDRFSAERLKGVDSTLKIQPAELGDSAVYLCASSATGGTEAFFGQGTRLTVV.

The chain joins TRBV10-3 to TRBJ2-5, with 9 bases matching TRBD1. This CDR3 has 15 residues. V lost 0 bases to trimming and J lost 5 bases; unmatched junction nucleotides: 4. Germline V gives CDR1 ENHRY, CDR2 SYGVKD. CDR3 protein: CAISESTGGRETQYF. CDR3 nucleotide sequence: TGTGCCATCAGTGAGTCAACAGGGGGCAGGGAGACCCAGTACTTC.

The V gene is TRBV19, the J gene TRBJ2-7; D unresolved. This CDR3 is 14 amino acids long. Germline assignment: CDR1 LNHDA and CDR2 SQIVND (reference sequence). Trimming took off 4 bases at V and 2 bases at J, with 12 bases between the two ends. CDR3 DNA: TGTGCCAGTAGTAGGGCAGGTTCGCCCTACGAGCAGTACTTC. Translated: CASSRAGSPYEQYF.

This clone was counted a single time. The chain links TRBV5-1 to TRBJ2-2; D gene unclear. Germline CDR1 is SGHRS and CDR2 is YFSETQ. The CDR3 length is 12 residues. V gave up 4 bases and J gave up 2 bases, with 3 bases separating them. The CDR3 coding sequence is TGCGCCAGCAGCCTCAACACCGGGGAGCTGTTTTTT. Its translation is CASSLNTGELFF. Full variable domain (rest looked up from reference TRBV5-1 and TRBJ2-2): KAGVTQTPRYLIKTRGQQVTLSCSPISGHRSVSWYQQTPGQGLQFLFEYFSETQRNKGNFPGRFSGRQFSNSRSEMNVSTLELGDSALYLCASSLNTGELFFGEGSRLTVL.

Written as DNA, the CDR3 is TGTGCCAGCAGTTACAACATACAGGGCGGAGTGGACGAGCAGTACTTC. This sequence encodes CASSYNIQGGVDEQYF. The chain combines TRBV6-5 with TRBJ2-7; TRBD1 is a possible D gene (6 bases). Germline V gives CDR1 MNHEY, CDR2 SVGAGI. CDR3 length: 16 amino acids. Trimming left V 2 bases short and J 5 bases short, with 19 bases between.

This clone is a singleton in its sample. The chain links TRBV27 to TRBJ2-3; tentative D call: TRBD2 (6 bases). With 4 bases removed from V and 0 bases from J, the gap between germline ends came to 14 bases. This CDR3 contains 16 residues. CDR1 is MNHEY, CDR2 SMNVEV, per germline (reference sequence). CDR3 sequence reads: CASSSLPGLSTDTQYF. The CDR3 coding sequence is TGTGCCAGCAGTTCCCTACCGGGACTGAGCACAGATACGCAGTATTTT.

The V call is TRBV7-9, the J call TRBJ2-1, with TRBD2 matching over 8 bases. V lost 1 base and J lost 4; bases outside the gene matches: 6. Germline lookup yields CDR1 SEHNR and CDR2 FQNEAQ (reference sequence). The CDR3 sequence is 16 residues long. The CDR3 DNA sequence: TGTGCCAGCAGCTTAGATGGCGGGAGGAATTACAATGAGCAGTTCTTC. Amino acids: CASSLDGGRNYNEQFF.

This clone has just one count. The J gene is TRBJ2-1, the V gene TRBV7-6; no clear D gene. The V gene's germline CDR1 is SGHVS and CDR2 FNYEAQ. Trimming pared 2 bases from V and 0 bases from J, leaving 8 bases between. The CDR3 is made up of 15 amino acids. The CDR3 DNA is TGTGCCAGCAGCTTATATGTGAGCTCCTACAATGAGCAGTTCTTC. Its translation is CASSLYVSSYNEQFF.

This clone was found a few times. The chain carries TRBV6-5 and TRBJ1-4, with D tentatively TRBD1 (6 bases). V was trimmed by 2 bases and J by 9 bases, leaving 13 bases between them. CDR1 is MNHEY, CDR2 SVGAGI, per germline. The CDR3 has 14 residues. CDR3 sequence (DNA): TGTGCCAGCAGTTACGACAGGCGGGCTAAAAAACTGTTTTTT. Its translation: CASSYDRRAKKLFF.

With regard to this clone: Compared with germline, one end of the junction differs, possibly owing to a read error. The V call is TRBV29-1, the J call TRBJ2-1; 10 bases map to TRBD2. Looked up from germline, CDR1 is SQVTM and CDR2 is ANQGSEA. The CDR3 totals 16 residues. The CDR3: CSVDSPSGSSYNGQFF. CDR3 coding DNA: TGCAGCGTTGATAGTCCTAGCGGGAGCTCCTACAATGGGCAGTTCTTC.

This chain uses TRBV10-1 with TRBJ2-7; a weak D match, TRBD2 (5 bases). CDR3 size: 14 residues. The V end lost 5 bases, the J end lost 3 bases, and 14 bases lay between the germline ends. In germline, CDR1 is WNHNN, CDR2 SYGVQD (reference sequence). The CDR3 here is CASSSREGFYEQYF. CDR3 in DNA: TGCGCCAGCAGTTCTAGAGAGGGATTCTACGAGCAGTACTTC.

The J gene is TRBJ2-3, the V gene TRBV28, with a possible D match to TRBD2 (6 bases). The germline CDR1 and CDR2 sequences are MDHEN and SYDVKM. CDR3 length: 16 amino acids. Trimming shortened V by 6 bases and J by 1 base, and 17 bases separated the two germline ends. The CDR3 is CASRPGGSFRTDTQYF. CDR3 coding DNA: TGTGCCAGCAGGCCCGGAGGGTCCTTTCGCACAGATACGCAGTATTTT.